The 27 T cell receptor beta chains given below trace back to one sample, sequenced in a study of blood T cell repertoires in COVID-19. TCRdb keeps only in-frame clones here, not all; method: immunoSEQ multiplex PCR. The repertoire includes tens of thousands of clones, around 88% of them detected once, and about 4.4% sits in the top ten. Sequencing was carried out using peripheral blood. The receptors derive from a man aged 60 to 75 with acute or convalescent COVID-19.

The V gene is TRBV19, the J gene TRBJ2-2; 8 nucleotides match TRBD2. Germline V gene sequence: CDR1 LNHDA, CDR2 SQIVND (reference sequence). V dropped 5 bases and J dropped 5; count of bases not matched to a gene: 13. The length of the CDR3 is 17 residues. The CDR3 coding sequence is TGTGCCAGTAGTCCTGCCGGGGGGGCAGGAGAGACCGGGGAGCTGTTTTTT. It codes for CASSPAGGAGETGELFF.

J is TRBJ2-1 and V is TRBV2; TRBD2 matches at 12 bases. V was pared by 5 bases and J by 5 bases, with 4 bases of the junction left unmatched. Germline V lookup: CDR1 SNHLY, CDR2 FYNNEI. CDR3 length: 15 residues. Here the CDR3 DNA reads TGTGCCAGCAGTTCCCTAGCGGGAGGGAACAATGAGCAGTTCTTC. The encoded protein is CASSSLAGGNNEQFF.

The J gene is TRBJ2-6, the V gene TRBV2; D unresolved. V was trimmed by 4 bases and J by 2 bases, leaving 9 bases between them. CDR3 length: 15 residues. Germline V lookup: CDR1 SNHLY, CDR2 FYNNEI. The CDR3 reads CASSAPLTGANVLTF. CDR3 coding DNA: TGTGCCAGCAGTGCCCCCCTTACTGGGGCCAACGTCCTGACTTTC.

The V gene is TRBV19, the J gene TRBJ1-5; 11 nucleotides match TRBD1. Trimming cost V 4 bases and J 6 bases; bases outside gene matches: 5. The CDR3 extends over 15 amino acids. Per the germline V gene, CDR1 is LNHDA and CDR2 is SQIVND (reference sequence). Here the CDR3 reads CASSTKDRGRQPQHF. CDR3 DNA sequence: TGTGCCAGTAGTACAAAGGACAGGGGGCGTCAGCCCCAGCATTTT.

The chain has TRBV2 and TRBJ1-1; possibly TRBD1 for D (6 bases). Germline-derived CDR1 and CDR2 are SNHLY and FYNNEI. The length of the CDR3 is 13 residues. Trimming cost V 6 bases and J 6 bases, with 14 bases left between them. The chain's CDR3 is CASSATGSPEAFF. The CDR3 DNA sequence: TGTGCCAGCAGCGCTACAGGGTCCCCTGAAGCTTTCTTT. The full variable domain, in which reference TRBV2 and TRBJ1-1 provide the parts outside the CDR3, is EPEVTQTPSHQVTQMGQEVILRCVPISNHLYFYWYRQILGQKVEFLVSFYNNEISEKSEIFDDQFSVERPDGSNFTLKIRSTKLEDSAMYFCASSATGSPEAFFGQGTRLTVV.

The chain joins TRBV28 to TRBJ1-2; D not resolved. Trimming took off 6 bases at V and 4 bases at J, with 18 bases between the two ends. The CDR3 totals 15 residues. Germline loops: CDR1 MDHEN, CDR2 SYDVKM. In DNA, the CDR3 is TGTGCCAGCAGCCGTCTCCTCCGGCAGGTCTATGGCTACACCTTC. This translates into CASSRLLRQVYGYTF.

The chain has TRBV18 and TRBJ2-3; 10 nucleotides agree with TRBD2. J was trimmed by 1 base and V by 3 bases; bases with no gene match: 4. CDR1 KGHSH and CDR2 LQKENI come from the germline V gene. CDR3 size: 16 residues. CDR3 DNA sequence: TGTGCCAGCTCACCCCCCGGGACTAGCGGCACAGATACGCAGTATTTT. Translated: CASSPPGTSGTDTQYF.

V usage is TRBV28 and J usage is TRBJ1-3; TRBD1 matches at 7 bases. CDR3 length: 18 amino acids. Trimming at V came to 5 bases and at J to 4 bases, leaving 17 bases not matched to a gene. The germline V gene has CDR1 MDHEN and CDR2 SYDVKM. The CDR3 DNA reads TGTGCCAGCAGTCCCCTGGGGTCCGGGACAGCCCGAGGAAACACCATATATTTT. It codes for CASSPLGSGTARGNTIYF. Combining the CDR3 with reference TRBV28 and TRBJ1-3 gives the whole variable domain DVKVTQSSRYLVKRTGEKVFLECVQDMDHENMFWYRQDPGLGLRLIYFSYDVKMKEKGDIPEGYSVSREKKERFSLILESASTNQTSMYLCASSPLGSGTARGNTIYFGEGSWLTVV.

This clone came up a few times. This chain links TRBV4-1 with TRBJ1-6; the D gene is possibly TRBD1 (5 bases). Trimming removed 0 bases from V and 7 bases from J, with 10 bases in between. The CDR3 consists of 15 residues. Germline V gives CDR1 MGHRA, CDR2 YSYEKL. The CDR3 region is CASSQEWGGNSPLHF. The DNA for the CDR3 is TGCGCCAGCAGCCAAGAGTGGGGGGGGAATTCACCCCTCCACTTT.

The gene calls are TRBV27 and TRBJ1-1; no clear D gene. This CDR3 comprises 12 residues. Germline CDR1 MNHEY, CDR2 SMNVEV (reference sequence). Trimming stripped 4 bases from V and 1 base from J, with 4 bases between. The CDR3 loop is CASSSGNTEAFF. CDR3 DNA sequence: TGTGCCAGCAGTTCCGGGAACACTGAAGCTTTCTTT.

A few counts support this clone. Here the CDR3 DNA reads TGTGCCAGCAGCCCCCAACGGCAGGGGGGCGGCTACACCTTC. It translates to CASSPQRQGGGYTF. The gene calls are TRBV5-4 and TRBJ1-2; 7 bases are a match to TRBD1. Germline CDR1 is SGHNT and CDR2 is YYREEE (reference sequence). The CDR3 length is 14 residues. After removal of 4 bases from V and 8 bases from J, the junction contained 11 bases not matched to a gene.

This chain joins TRBV7-9 and TRBJ2-1, with TRBD2 as a possible D gene (5 bases). Germline V gives CDR1 SEHNR, CDR2 FQNEAQ (reference sequence). The V and J ends lost 0 bases and 0 bases respectively, with 6 bases between them. The CDR3 sequence is 15 residues long. Here the CDR3 reads CASSLAGSSYNEQFF. The CDR3, as DNA: TGTGCCAGCAGCTTAGCTGGGAGCTCCTACAATGAGCAGTTCTTC.

This chain links TRBV24-1 with TRBJ1-2, with D tentatively TRBD1 (5 bases). Between the trimmed V and J ends, which lost 4 bases and 8 bases, there was a span of 13 bases. This CDR3 has 13 residues. Germline-derived CDR1 and CDR2 are KGHDR and SFDVKD. The CDR3 sequence: CATSDQGLGGYTF. The CDR3 nucleotides are TGTGCCACCAGTGACCAGGGTCTCGGCGGCTACACCTTC.

V is TRBV5-6 and J is TRBJ2-1; 8 bases are shared with TRBD2. Germline CDR1 and CDR2: SGHDT and YYEEEE. With 4 bases clipped from V and 7 bases from J, the junction kept 10 bases outside the gene matches. This CDR3 region has 15 residues. CDR3 region: CASSLGGGPGNEQFF. CDR3 DNA: TGTGCCAGCAGCCTCGGGGGGGGCCCTGGGAATGAGCAGTTCTTC.

The chain carries TRBV3-1 (or the pseudogene TRBV3-2) and TRBJ1-2; tentatively, D is TRBD1 (5 bases). The CDR3 is 14 amino acids. V lost 4 bases to trimming and J lost 4 bases, with 13 bases between them. Germline V gene sequence: CDR1 LGHDT, CDR2 YNNKEL (reference sequence). CDR3 residues: CASSRGEGGYGYTF. As DNA, the CDR3 is TGTGCCAGCAGCCGGGGGGAGGGCGGCTATGGCTACACCTTC.

The rearrangement links TRBV14 to TRBJ2-7, with TRBD2 matching 9 bases. Germline assignment: CDR1 SGHDN and CDR2 FVKESK. The CDR3 is 16 residues long. Trimming cost V 4 bases and J 1 base; bases outside gene matches: 8. The DNA for the CDR3 is TGTGCCAGCAGCCCCCGTCCAGCGGGAGGTTCCTACGAGCAGTACTTC. This sequence encodes CASSPRPAGGSYEQYF.

This rearrangement joins TRBV5-1 to TRBJ2-1; no definite D call. The CDR3 covers 15 residues. Germline CDR1 reads SGHRS; CDR2 reads YFSETQ. V shed 0 bases and J shed 1 base, with 8 bases lying between them. The CDR3 DNA reads as TGCGCCAGCAGCTTGGCCGGAGTGTCCTACAATGAGCAGTTCTTC. It codes for CASSLAGVSYNEQFF.

The CDR3 DNA sequence: TGTGCCAGCAGTTTATTAGTAACCGAGCAGTACTTC. This gives the protein CASSLLVTEQYF. The genes are TRBV28 and TRBJ2-7; unclear D gene. The CDR3 consists of 12 residues. The germline V gene has CDR1 MDHEN and CDR2 SYDVKM. The V gene lost 1 base and the J gene lost 6 bases, with 7 bases spanning the gap.

This chain joins TRBV3-1 (or the pseudogene TRBV3-2) and TRBJ1-1; 11 bases match TRBD1. The germline gives CDR1 LGHDT, CDR2 YNNKEL (reference sequence). This CDR3 is built from 17 residues. The J segment lost 0 bases and the V segment lost 4 bases, leaving 7 bases of the junction unmatched. The DNA of the CDR3 is TGTGCCAGCAGCCCGGACAGGGGGCAGAGGGTGAACACTGAAGCTTTCTTT. Its translation: CASSPDRGQRVNTEAFF.

Here the CDR3 reads CASSSPRTSYEQYF. As DNA, the CDR3 is TGTGCCAGCAGCTCCCCGCGAACCTCCTACGAGCAGTACTTC. The J gene is TRBJ2-7, the V gene TRBV7-9; D gene uncertain. This CDR3 is built from 14 residues. CDR1 SEHNR and CDR2 FQNEAQ come from the germline V gene (reference sequence). V was cut by 4 bases and J by 0 bases, with 10 bases left in between. Variable domain in full (rest from reference TRBV7-9 and TRBJ2-7): DTGVSQNPRHKITKRGQNVTFRCDPISEHNRLYWYRQTLGQGPEFLTYFQNEAQLEKSRLLSDRFSAERPKGSFSTLEIQRTEQGDSAMYLCASSSPRTSYEQYFGPGTRLTVT.

V gene TRBV5-1 combines with J gene TRBJ1-1; 8 positions match TRBD1. The CDR3 has 15 amino acids. Germline V gene sequence: CDR1 SGHRS, CDR2 YFSETQ. The J segment lost 4 bases and the V segment lost 4 bases, leaving 9 bases of the junction unmatched. Here the CDR3 DNA reads TGCGCCAGCAGCGACCAGGGGCAGGGGGCCACTGAAGCTTTCTTT. This sequence encodes CASSDQGQGATEAFF. Based on the CDR3 plus reference TRBV5-1 and TRBJ1-1, the full variable domain is KAGVTQTPRYLIKTRGQQVTLSCSPISGHRSVSWYQQTPGQGLQFLFEYFSETQRNKGNFPGRFSGRQFSNSRSEMNVSTLELGDSALYLCASSDQGQGATEAFFGQGTRLTVV.

The chain links TRBV15 to TRBJ1-5; 10 bases fit TRBD1. The CDR3 is 16 residues long. Germline V lookup: CDR1 LNHNV, CDR2 YYDKDF (reference sequence). Trimming took 3 bases from V and 9 from J; bases not matched to a gene: 11. The CDR3: CATSRTMTGGGRPQHF. As DNA, the CDR3 is TGTGCCACCAGCAGGACGATGACAGGGGGCGGCCGGCCCCAGCATTTT.

In this sample, this clone turned up once. The chain employs TRBV11-2 and TRBJ2-1, with no clear D. V lost 5 bases to trimming and J lost 8 bases, with 7 bases between them. Germline CDR1 SGHAT, CDR2 FQNNGV. The CDR3 runs 11 residues. The CDR3 is CASSQRDEQFF. In nucleotides, the CDR3 is TGTGCCAGCAGCCAACGGGATGAGCAGTTCTTC.

The V call is TRBV5-1, the J call TRBJ1-6; D remains unclear. The CDR3 consists of 14 residues. From germline, CDR1 is SGHRS and CDR2 YFSETQ. Trimming shortened V by 0 bases and J by 2 bases, and 3 bases separated the two germline ends. The DNA for the CDR3 is TGCGCCAGCAGCTTGGAGCCCTATAATTCACCCCTCCACTTT. Encoded protein: CASSLEPYNSPLHF. Looking up the rest from reference TRBV5-1 and TRBJ1-6 gives the full variable domain: KAGVTQTPRYLIKTRGQQVTLSCSPISGHRSVSWYQQTPGQGLQFLFEYFSETQRNKGNFPGRFSGRQFSNSRSEMNVSTLELGDSALYLCASSLEPYNSPLHFGNGTRLTVT.

The chain links TRBV3-1 (or the pseudogene TRBV3-2) to TRBJ2-3; TRBD1 matches 9 bases. The V segment lost 4 bases and the J segment 2 bases; nucleotides outside the gene matches: 7. In germline, CDR1 is LGHDT, CDR2 YNNKEL (reference sequence). This CDR3 has 16 residues. The CDR3 bases are TGTGCCAGCAGCCCGAGCGGGACAGGGCACACAGATACGCAGTATTTT. Protein: CASSPSGTGHTDTQYF.

The chain combines TRBV7-6 with TRBJ1-5; the D gene is possibly TRBD1 (5 bases). The CDR3 is 15 amino acids. Germline V lookup: CDR1 SGHVS, CDR2 FNYEAQ. V was cut by 3 bases and J by 3 bases, with 12 bases left in between. CDR3 nucleotide sequence: TGTGCCAGCAGCTTGAGCTGGGGCCTCAATCAGCCCCAGCATTTT. Its translation: CASSLSWGLNQPQHF.

The chain combines TRBV24-1 with TRBJ2-1, with 8 bases aligning to TRBD1. Germline V CDR1 and CDR2: KGHDR, SFDVKD. V trimming: 8 bases; J trimming: 7 bases; junction bases outside the gene matches: 12. The CDR3 covers 15 residues. This CDR3 is CATNQGQGNWNEQFF. The CDR3 DNA reads TGTGCCACCAACCAAGGACAGGGAAATTGGAATGAGCAGTTCTTC.